A selection of T cell receptor beta chains follows, all from one sample in a study of T cell clonotyping in hematopoietic cell transplantation. Some clones are missing from TCRdb's copy, which holds only in-frame ones; the method was immunoSEQ multiplex PCR. The sample records 5,000 or so clones, less than 95% being singletons. The specimen was PBMCs, collected 180 days after allogeneic stem cell transplant. The receptors shown here come from a male patient aged 60 to 75 who had an allogeneic stem cell transplant from a related donor, so the T cells may come from the graft donor. Some clones in this sample may be carry-over from other donors' samples. The CDR3 runs from the conserved cysteine through the conserved F or W. The D gene is left open where the match is weak. Part of the rows lack a size; the others show once, few, many or a class for expanded clones.

CDR3 DNA: TGTGCCAGCAATCGAGGGGGCGAGACCCAGTACTTC; CDR3 protein: CASNRGGETQYF; D gene: TRBD1; J gene: TRBJ2-5; clone size: .; V gene: TRBV14
CDR3 DNA: TGCGCCAGCAGCTGGGACGTGTCGGAGACCCAGTACTTC; CDR3 protein: CASSWDVSETQYF; D gene: .; J gene: TRBJ2-5; clone size: .; V gene: TRBV5-1
CDR3 DNA: TGCGCCAGCAGCCTAACGAACGGTGGGGACATGAACACTGAAGCTTTCTTT; CDR3 protein: CASSLTNGGDMNTEAFF; D gene: .; J gene: TRBJ1-1; clone size: .; V gene: TRBV5-1
CDR3 DNA: TGCGCCAGCAGCCAGACGGACAGGGGGCATTATGGCTACACCTTC; CDR3 protein: CASSQTDRGHYGYTF; D gene: TRBD1; J gene: TRBJ1-2; clone size: .; V gene: TRBV4-1
CDR3 DNA: TGTGCCTGGAGTCCCCGCACGGGGATTGGCTACACCTTC; CDR3 protein: CAWSPRTGIGYTF; D gene: .; J gene: TRBJ1-2; clone size: .; V gene: TRBV30
CDR3 DNA: TGTGCCAGCAGTCAGGACAGTAGGAACACCGGGGAGCTGTTTTTT; CDR3 protein: CASSQDSRNTGELFF; D gene: .; J gene: TRBJ2-2; clone size: .; V gene: TRBV2
CDR3 DNA: TGTGCCAGTAGTATTTTTGGACCTACAACTAATGAAAAACTGTTTTTT; CDR3 protein: CASSIFGPTTNEKLFF; D gene: .; J gene: TRBJ1-4; clone size: .; V gene: TRBV19
CDR3 DNA: TGTGCCAGCAGTTTCAGGGGATTTTACACTGAAGCTTTCTTT; CDR3 protein: CASSFRGFYTEAFF; D gene: .; J gene: TRBJ1-1; clone size: .; V gene: TRBV28
CDR3 DNA: TGTGCCAGCAGCTTGGAGGGTGGCAATCAGCCCCAGCATTTT; CDR3 protein: CASSLEGGNQPQHF; D gene: .; J gene: TRBJ1-5; clone size: .; V gene: TRBV7-9
CDR3 DNA: TGTGCCACCAGCAGCTCCAGCGGGGGGACAGATAGCAATCAGCCCCAGCATTTT; CDR3 protein: CATSSSSGGTDSNQPQHF; D gene: TRBD1; J gene: TRBJ1-5; clone size: .; V gene: TRBV15
CDR3 DNA: TGTGCCAGCAGTCCCAGGGGGCGCAGCTATCAGCCCCAGCATTTT; CDR3 protein: CASSPRGRSYQPQHF; D gene: TRBD1; J gene: TRBJ1-5; clone size: .; V gene: TRBV27
CDR3 DNA: TGTGCCAGCAGCGCCCGGGGAGGGGGTTCCTACGAGCAGTACTTC; CDR3 protein: CASSARGGGSYEQYF; D gene: .; J gene: TRBJ2-7; clone size: .; V gene: TRBV11-3
CDR3 DNA: TGCAGCGTCCAAGCGGTGGGGGCGAGGGATACGCAGTATTTT; CDR3 protein: CSVQAVGARDTQYF; D gene: .; J gene: TRBJ2-3; clone size: .; V gene: TRBV29-1
CDR3 DNA: TGTGCCAGCAGCCCCGGGACAGGGAATGAGGGCTACACCTTC; CDR3 protein: CASSPGTGNEGYTF; D gene: TRBD1; J gene: TRBJ1-2; clone size: .; V gene: TRBV9
CDR3 DNA: TGTGCCTGGAGTGATGGGCTCTATGGCTACACCTTC; CDR3 protein: CAWSDGLYGYTF; D gene: .; J gene: TRBJ1-2; clone size: .; V gene: TRBV30
CDR3 DNA: TGTGCCAGCATTCTGGACAGGGGTGATTCACCCCTCCACTTT; CDR3 protein: CASILDRGDSPLHF; D gene: TRBD1; J gene: TRBJ1-6; clone size: .; V gene: TRBV6-1
CDR3 DNA: TGTGCCAGCAGCTCCCGGACAGGGGGCTCCTACGAGCAGTACTTC; CDR3 protein: CASSSRTGGSYEQYF; D gene: TRBD1; J gene: TRBJ2-7; clone size: .; V gene: TRBV5-4
CDR3 DNA: TGTGCCAGCAGTGAACTCAGGGAAGAAGGCTACACCTTC; CDR3 protein: CASSELREEGYTF; D gene: .; J gene: TRBJ1-2; clone size: .; V gene: TRBV6-1
CDR3 DNA: TGTGCCAGCGGGATGGCATATGGCTACACCTTC; CDR3 protein: CASGMAYGYTF; D gene: .; J gene: TRBJ1-2; clone size: .; V gene: TRBV2
CDR3 DNA: TGTGCCAGCAGTGCACAATACAGGGGGCGGTGGACTGAAGCTTTCTTT; CDR3 protein: CASSAQYRGRWTEAFF; D gene: TRBD1; J gene: TRBJ1-1; clone size: .; V gene: TRBV6-1
CDR3 DNA: TGTGCCTGGATGATGACCTATCCCGAACCAAACACTGAAGCTTTCTTT; CDR3 protein: CAWMMTYPEPNTEAFF; D gene: .; J gene: TRBJ1-1; clone size: .; V gene: TRBV30
CDR3 DNA: TGTGCCAGCAGCTTAGTGGGGGGGCGACCAGATACGCAGTATTTT; CDR3 protein: CASSLVGGRPDTQYF; D gene: .; J gene: TRBJ2-3; clone size: .; V gene: TRBV7-6
CDR3 DNA: TGTGCCAGCAGTTACACCCGGAGGGCTCGTATTCTCTTC; CDR3 protein: CASSYTRRARILF; D gene: .; J gene: TRBJ2-7; clone size: .; V gene: TRBV6-5
CDR3 DNA: TGTGCCAGCAGTTACAACAGGGGGGGCGTGCCCCTCCACTTT; CDR3 protein: CASSYNRGGVPLHF; D gene: TRBD1; J gene: TRBJ1-6; clone size: .; V gene: TRBV6-5
CDR3 DNA: TGCGCCAGCAGCCAAGTGGTACAGGGGAAGTTAGGCTACGAGCAGTACTTC; CDR3 protein: CASSQVVQGKLGYEQYF; D gene: TRBD1; J gene: TRBJ2-7; clone size: .; V gene: TRBV4-3
CDR3 DNA: TGTGCCAGCACCCGGGACATGACCACCGGGGAGCTGTTTTTT; CDR3 protein: CASTRDMTTGELFF; D gene: .; J gene: TRBJ2-2; clone size: .; V gene: TRBV2
CDR3 DNA: TGTGCCAGCAGCCCCGGGACAGGGGGCGACACCGGGGAGCTGTTTTTT; CDR3 protein: CASSPGTGGDTGELFF; D gene: TRBD1; J gene: TRBJ2-2; clone size: .; V gene: TRBV7-3
CDR3 DNA: TGTGCCAGCAGTGGAAATGTAGGGGGCAGTCAGCCCCAGCATTTT; CDR3 protein: CASSGNVGGSQPQHF; D gene: TRBD1; J gene: TRBJ1-5; clone size: .; V gene: TRBV2
CDR3 DNA: TGTGCCAGCAGCCCTTCCCCCGGGTTGGGGACCCAGTACTTC; CDR3 protein: CASSPSPGLGTQYF; D gene: .; J gene: TRBJ2-5; clone size: .; V gene: TRBV5-4
CDR3 DNA: TGTGCCTGGAGACAACGCGGCGGGAGGTACGAGCAGTGCTTC; CDR3 protein: CAWRQRGGRYEQCF; D gene: TRBD2; J gene: TRBJ2-7; clone size: .; V gene: TRBV30
CDR3 DNA: TGTGCCAGCAGTGAACCGGGACGAGCAACTAATGAAAAACTGTTTTTT; CDR3 protein: CASSEPGRATNEKLFF; D gene: .; J gene: TRBJ1-4; clone size: .; V gene: TRBV6-1
CDR3 DNA: TGTGCCAGCACCGAATCGAGGGCATTCACCGGGGAGCTGTTTTTT; CDR3 protein: CASTESRAFTGELFF; D gene: .; J gene: TRBJ2-2; clone size: .; V gene: TRBV2
CDR3 DNA: TGTGCCAGCAGTCGGACAGGGTACTCTGGAAACACCATATATTTT; CDR3 protein: CASSRTGYSGNTIYF; D gene: TRBD1; J gene: TRBJ1-3; clone size: .; V gene: TRBV6-6
CDR3 DNA: TGTGCCAGCAGCTTGCCCAATGAGCAGTTCTTC; CDR3 protein: CASSLPNEQFF; D gene: .; J gene: TRBJ2-1; clone size: once; V gene: TRBV5-6